The 18 T cell receptor beta chains given below trace back to one sample, sequenced in a study of blood T cell repertoires in COVID-19. Using immunoSEQ multiplex PCR, the repertoire was profiled, and TCRdb retains in-frame clones only, with some absent. This sample has fewer than 300,000 clones; approximately 83% occur once, and the top ten carry approximately 4.2%. The material sequenced was PBMCs or T cells enriched from blood (not recorded which). Source of these receptors: a woman in her 30s who had recovered from COVID-19.

The genes are TRBV28 and TRBJ1-2; D is undetermined. Germline values: CDR1 MDHEN, CDR2 SYDVKM. Trimming shortened V by 5 bases and J by 4 bases, and 11 bases separated the two germline ends. The CDR3 is made up of 13 amino acids. The CDR3 loop is CASSPGGSYGYTF. The CDR3 DNA follows: TGTGCCAGCAGTCCGGGAGGCAGCTATGGCTACACCTTC.

The CDR3 coding sequence is TGTGCCAGCATTGCCCACGGGAGGATGGGGGATTCCTACGAGCAGTACTTC. It specifies CASIAHGRMGDSYEQYF. The chain has TRBV27 and TRBJ2-7; 7 nucleotides line up with TRBD2. V lost 7 bases, J lost 1 base, and 16 bases stayed unmatched. CDR1 is MNHEY, CDR2 SMNVEV, per germline (reference sequence). The CDR3 sequence is 17 residues long.

This clone was recorded once. The rearrangement joins TRBV7-9 to TRBJ1-2, with 7 bases lining up with TRBD1. The J segment lost 4 bases and the V segment lost 5 bases, leaving 7 bases of the junction unmatched. Germline V lookup: CDR1 SEHNR, CDR2 FQNEAQ (reference sequence). The CDR3 runs to 14 residues. CDR3 in DNA: TGTGCCAGCAGCCCTGACAGGGATCGCTATGGCTACACCTTC. Translated: CASSPDRDRYGYTF.

The chain employs TRBV18 and TRBJ2-7, with unresolved D. The germline gives CDR1 KGHSH, CDR2 LQKENI. This CDR3 spans 13 amino acids. V lost 3 bases to trimming and J lost 4 bases, with 10 bases between them. CDR3 sequence reads: CASSPSTGYEQYF. CDR3 sequence (DNA): TGTGCCAGCTCACCTTCGACGGGTTACGAGCAGTACTTC.

This clone was seen a handful of times. This chain connects TRBV5-5 to TRBJ1-5, with TRBD1 matching 7 bases. This CDR3 has 14 residues. Per the germline V gene, CDR1 is SGHKS and CDR2 is YYEKEE (reference sequence). Trimming at V came to 2 bases and at J to 4 bases, leaving 3 bases not matched to a gene. Here the CDR3 DNA reads TGTGCCAGCAGCTTTTCAGGGGGGAATCAGCCCCAGCATTTT. It specifies CASSFSGGNQPQHF. The full variable domain, its missing parts supplied by reference TRBV5-5 and TRBJ1-5, is DAGVTQSPTHLIKTRGQQVTLRCSPISGHKSVSWYQQVLGQGPQFIFQYYEKEERGRGNFPDRFSARQFPNYSSELNVNALLLGDSALYLCASSFSGGNQPQHFGDGTRLSIL.

V usage is TRBV12-3 or TRBV12-4 and J usage is TRBJ1-2; 9 bases align to TRBD1. The length of the CDR3 is 13 residues. Trimming removed 6 bases from V and 8 bases from J; junction bases left unmatched: 7. The CDR3 nucleotides are TGTGCCAGCAGCTTCGGACAGGGGATGGGCTACACCTTC. Translated, it gives CASSFGQGMGYTF.

The table lists this clone with a few counts. V usage is TRBV19 and J usage is TRBJ1-3; D is unresolved. The CDR3 has 11 amino acids. Deletions cut 6 bases from V and 8 bases from J, with 8 bases between. Germline loops: CDR1 LNHDA, CDR2 SQIVND (reference sequence). Here the CDR3 reads CASRFLDTIYF. The CDR3 DNA is TGTGCCAGTAGGTTTCTAGACACCATATATTTT.

The chain is built from TRBV19 and TRBJ1-1; 8 bases are a match to TRBD1. In germline, CDR1 is LNHDA, CDR2 SQIVND (reference sequence). V lost 4 bases, J lost 3 bases, and 7 bases stayed unmatched. CDR3 length: 15 residues. The chain's CDR3 is CASSTQTTGDTEAFF. The DNA for the CDR3 is TGTGCCAGTAGTACACAAACGACAGGGGACACTGAAGCTTTCTTT.

The V gene is TRBV7-9, the J gene TRBJ1-1; 8 bases are a match to TRBD1. The CDR3 is 15 residues long. The junction had 6 bases not matched to a gene; V was cut back by 5 bases and J by 1 base. CDR1 is SEHNR, CDR2 FQNEAQ, per germline (reference sequence). The CDR3 DNA sequence: TGTGCCAGCAGCCTTCTCGGACAGGGGAACACTGAAGCTTTCTTT. Translating it yields CASSLLGQGNTEAFF.

The CDR3 nucleotides read TGTGCCAGCAGTTTGGACAAACTAACTCTGAACACTGAAGCTTTCTTT. Amino acids: CASSLDKLTLNTEAFF. V and J are TRBV6-2 or TRBV6-3 and TRBJ1-1; D is possibly TRBD1 (5 bases). The V gene lost 4 bases and the J gene lost 0 bases, with 15 bases spanning the gap. In germline, CDR1 is MNHEY, CDR2 SVGEGT. CDR3 length equals 16 residues.

The genes are TRBV6-5 and TRBJ1-1; 7 nucleotides line up with TRBD1. Per the germline V gene, CDR1 is MNHEY and CDR2 is SVGAGI. CDR3 length equals 14 residues. The trim removed 5 bases at V and 5 bases at J, leaving 8 bases unmatched. The chain's CDR3 is CASSLTGVRTEAFF. The CDR3 DNA reads as TGTGCCAGCAGTCTCACAGGGGTAAGGACTGAAGCTTTCTTT.

The chain carries TRBV19 and TRBJ2-3; 9 bases fit TRBD2. Trimming took 4 bases from V and 9 from J; bases not matched to a gene: 2. The CDR3 extends over 12 amino acids. Germline CDR1 is LNHDA and CDR2 is SQIVND (reference sequence). The DNA for the CDR3 is TGTGCCAGTAGTACCCTAGCGGGGACGCAGTATTTT. Translating gives CASSTLAGTQYF.

The genes are TRBV7-3 and TRBJ2-6; 9 bases fit TRBD2. V gave up 4 bases and J gave up 4 bases; unmatched junction bases: 8. The CDR3 consists of 17 residues. Germline lookup yields CDR1 SGHTA and CDR2 FQGTGA. The CDR3 DNA is TGTGCCAGCAGCTCCGCCCTTAGCGGGAGAGGGGCCAACGTCCTGACTTTC. This gives the protein CASSSALSGRGANVLTF.

This clone was detected many times. The same CDR3 also results from other DNA sequences found in this sample. The genes are TRBV6-4 and TRBJ2-6; TRBD2 aligns across 8 bases. With V trimmed by 4 bases and J by 0 bases, 2 bases remained unmatched. The germline V gene has CDR1 MRHNA and CDR2 SNTAGT. The CDR3 consists of 16 residues. The CDR3 sequence is CASSGLAGSGANVLTF. CDR3 bases: TGTGCCAGCAGTGGCCTAGCGGGCTCTGGGGCCAACGTCCTGACTTTC.

This clone was counted a single time. The V and J genes are TRBV19 and TRBJ1-4; perhaps TRBD1 as D (5 bases). The V end was cut by 3 bases, the J end by 9 bases, with 14 bases between. The CDR3 loop spans 14 amino acids. CDR1 LNHDA and CDR2 SQIVND come from the germline V gene (reference sequence). In DNA form, the CDR3 reads TGTGCCAGTAGTATCAGCAGGGCGGGGAAAAAACTGTTTTTT. This translates into CASSISRAGKKLFF.

This chain links TRBV5-4 with TRBJ2-1; 8 bases agree with TRBD2. The germline gives CDR1 SGHNT, CDR2 YYREEE (reference sequence). This CDR3 is 16 amino acids long. V shed 0 bases, J shed 2 bases, and the junction held 4 bases outside the gene matches. The CDR3 here is CASSLGGGGPYNEQFF. The CDR3 DNA sequence: TGTGCCAGCAGCTTGGGAGGCGGGGGGCCCTACAATGAGCAGTTCTTC.

This chain uses TRBV28 with TRBJ2-5, with 9 bases that match TRBD1. The CDR3 spans 16 residues. Germline loops: CDR1 MDHEN, CDR2 SYDVKM. V lost 5 bases to trimming and J lost 2 bases; unmatched junction nucleotides: 9. The CDR3 reads CASSLERTGEQETQYF. CDR3 nucleotide sequence: TGTGCCAGCAGTCTAGAACGGACAGGGGAGCAAGAGACCCAGTACTTC.

This chain joins TRBV3-1 (or the pseudogene TRBV3-2) and TRBJ1-6, with a tentative D call TRBD1 (6 bases). Germline V gene sequence: CDR1 LGHDT, CDR2 YNNKEL (reference sequence). V was pared by 3 bases and J by 11 bases, with 20 bases between. The CDR3 is made up of 16 amino acids. The chain's CDR3 is CASSQGRGTGVPPLHF. In DNA, the CDR3 is TGTGCCAGCAGCCAGGGGAGGGGGACCGGCGTGCCACCCCTCCACTTT.